This TCR beta chain was retrieved from a study of cytomegalovirus exposure and HLA in healthy donors. Findings and caveats of the study: For presence/absence analyses, sequencing depth was assumed to be roughly uniform across donors. An analysis that was carried out later associated 16,951 TCR beta sequences with HLA alleles at 0.05 false discovery rate. With later analysis, a missense DCLRE1C variant became linked to TCR beta V- and J-gene trimming.

J was trimmed by 11 bases and V by 0 bases; bases with no gene match: 6. The CDR3 contains 15 residues. Germline CDR1 is LGHNA and CDR2 is YNFKEQ. A note on this clone: Its antigen is as yet unknown.

The PCR made use of 60 Vbeta and 13 Jbeta primers. Measured with immunoSEQ multiplex PCR; TCRdb has only the in-frame clones, and not every one. This table has under 140,000 clones, approximately 86% appearing once. The chain employs TRBV4-2 and TRBJ2-1, with 11 bases lining up with TRBD2. Sequenced sample: PBMCs. The TCR was taken from a middle-aged man in good health and CMV-seronegative. The CDR3 loop reads CASSQDPASGGQQFF. CDR3 coding DNA: TGTGCCAGCAGCCAAGATCCGGCTAGCGGGGGGCAGCAGTTCTTC.